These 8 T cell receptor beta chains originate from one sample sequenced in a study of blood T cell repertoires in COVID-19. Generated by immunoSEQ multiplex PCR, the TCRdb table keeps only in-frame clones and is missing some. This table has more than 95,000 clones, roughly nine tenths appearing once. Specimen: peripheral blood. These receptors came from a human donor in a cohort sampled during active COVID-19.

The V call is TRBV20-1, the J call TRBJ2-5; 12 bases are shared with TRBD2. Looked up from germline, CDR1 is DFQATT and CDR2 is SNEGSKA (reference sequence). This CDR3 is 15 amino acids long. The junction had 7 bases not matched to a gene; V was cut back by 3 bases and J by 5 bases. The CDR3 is CSASQTSGSGETQYF. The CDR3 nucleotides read TGCAGTGCTAGTCAGACTAGCGGGAGTGGGGAGACCCAGTACTTC.

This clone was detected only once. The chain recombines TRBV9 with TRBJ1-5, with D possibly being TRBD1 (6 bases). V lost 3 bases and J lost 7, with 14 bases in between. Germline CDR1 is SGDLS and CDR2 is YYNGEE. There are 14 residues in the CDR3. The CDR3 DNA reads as TGTGCCAGCAGCGCGACAGGTACTCACCAGCCCCAGCATTTT. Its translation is CASSATGTHQPQHF.

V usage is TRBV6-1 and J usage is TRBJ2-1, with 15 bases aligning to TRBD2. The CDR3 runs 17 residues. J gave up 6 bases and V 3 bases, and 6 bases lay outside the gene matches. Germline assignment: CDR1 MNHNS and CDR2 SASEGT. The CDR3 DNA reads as TGTGCCAGCAGTGACCTCCGGACTAGCGGGAGGGCCAATGAGCAGTTCTTC. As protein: CASSDLRTSGRANEQFF.

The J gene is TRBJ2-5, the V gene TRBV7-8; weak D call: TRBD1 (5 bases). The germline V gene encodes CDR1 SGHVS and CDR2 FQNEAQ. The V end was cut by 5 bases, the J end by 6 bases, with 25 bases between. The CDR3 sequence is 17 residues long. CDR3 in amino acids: CASSQGEGRQGEKTQYF. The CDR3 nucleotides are TGTGCCAGCAGCCAGGGCGAAGGACGGCAGGGTGAAAAGACCCAGTACTTC.

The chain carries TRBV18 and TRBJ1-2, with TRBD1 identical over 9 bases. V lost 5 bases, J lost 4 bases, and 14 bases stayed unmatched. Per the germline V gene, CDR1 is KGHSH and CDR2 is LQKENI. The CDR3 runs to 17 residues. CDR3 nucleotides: TGTGCCAGCTCAGGAGGTTTCACAGGGGGCGCGGGCTATGGCTACACCTTC. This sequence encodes CASSGGFTGGAGYGYTF.

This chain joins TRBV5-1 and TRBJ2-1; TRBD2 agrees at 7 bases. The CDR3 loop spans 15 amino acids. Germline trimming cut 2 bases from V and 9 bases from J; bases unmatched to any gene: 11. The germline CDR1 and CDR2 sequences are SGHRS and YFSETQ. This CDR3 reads CASSLGAGAAGEQFF. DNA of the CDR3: TGCGCCAGCAGCTTAGGGGCGGGAGCGGCAGGTGAGCAGTTCTTC.

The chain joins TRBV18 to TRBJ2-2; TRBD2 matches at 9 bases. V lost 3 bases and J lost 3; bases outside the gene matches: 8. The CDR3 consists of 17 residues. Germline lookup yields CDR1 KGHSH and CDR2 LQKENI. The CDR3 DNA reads TGTGCCAGCTCACCCAGCCCGGCGGGAGGGGACACCGGGGAGCTGTTTTTT. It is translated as CASSPSPAGGDTGELFF.

The CDR3 DNA reads as TGCGCCAGCAGCCAGGGACAGGGGCACTCTGGGGCCAACGTCCTGACTTTC. Translated: CASSQGQGHSGANVLTF. The J gene is TRBJ2-6, the V gene TRBV5-1, with 10 bases fitting TRBD1. The germline gives CDR1 SGHRS, CDR2 YFSETQ. V lost 4 bases to trimming and J lost 0 bases; unmatched junction nucleotides: 4. This CDR3 spans 17 amino acids.